The 17 T cell receptor beta chains listed next were all sequenced from one sample in a study of cytomegalovirus exposure and HLA in healthy donors (dated by TCRdb to about 2017). Preparation of the library involved the immunoSEQ multiplex PCR assay. For the multiplex PCR, a mixture combining 60 forward primers for TCR Vbeta segments and 13 reverse primers for TCR Jbeta segments was used. TCRdb holds this immuneACCESS table with in-frame rearrangements only. Some clones are missing; in checked studies, unresolved V genes explain under half, and the rest has no known cause. This sample has 130,000 to 150,000 clones in its table, and 70% to 75% of those were observed once. Of the sample, around 15% is held by the ten largest clones. Sequencing was carried out using PBMCs. Source of these receptors: a human donor in good health.

This chain connects TRBV4-1 to TRBJ1-2; 9 bases are a match to TRBD1. This CDR3 is built from 15 residues. The germline CDR1 and CDR2 sequences are MGHRA and YSYEKL. Unmatched junction bases numbered 6, after V lost 1 base and J lost 6 bases. CDR3 nucleotide sequence: TGCGCCAGCAGCCAAGCCGGGACAGGGCTCGATGGCTACACCTTC. Its protein product is CASSQAGTGLDGYTF.

J is TRBJ2-5 and V is TRBV2, with 8 bases that match TRBD2. The DNA matches TRBJ2-7 better at its end, which makes the J call doubtful. This CDR3 contains 15 residues. Germline CDR1 SNHLY, CDR2 FYNNEI. This chain's CDR3 is CASSPIRRGAYEQYF. The CDR3 nucleotides are TGTGCCAGTAGCCCGATTCGGCGGGGGGCCTACGAGCAGTACTTC.

This rearrangement joins TRBV7-9 to TRBJ2-6; 7 bases fit TRBD1. Trimming removed 5 bases from V and 0 bases from J; junction bases left unmatched: 13. Germline V gene sequence: CDR1 SEHNR, CDR2 FQNEAQ (reference sequence). This CDR3 contains 19 residues. The CDR3 loop is CASSPRRTGGVSGANVLTF. DNA for the CDR3: TGTGCCAGCAGCCCCCGCCGGACAGGTGGGGTCTCTGGGGCCAACGTCCTGACTTTC.

This sequence joins TRBV10-3 and TRBJ2-5, with 9 bases lining up with TRBD2. The CDR3 covers 14 residues. Germline V lookup: CDR1 ENHRY, CDR2 SYGVKD. Trimming took 5 bases from V and 4 from J; bases not matched to a gene: 5. The CDR3 DNA is TGTGCCATCAGTTCTCGGACTAGCGCAGAGACCCAGTACTTC. This translates into CAISSRTSAETQYF.

The chain is built from TRBV4-2 and TRBJ2-7; tentative D call: TRBD1 (6 bases). Per the germline V gene, CDR1 is LGHNA and CDR2 is YNFKEQ. The germline V and J ends were trimmed by 4 bases and 1 base, with 20 bases remaining between them. The CDR3 totals 17 residues. CDR3 nucleotides: TGTGCCAGCAGCCGAGAAATCACAGGGAAGAGATCCTACGAGCAGTACTTC. Protein product: CASSREITGKRSYEQYF.

The chain couples TRBV12-5 to TRBJ1-1, with 9 bases that match TRBD1. Trimming cost V 6 bases and J 1 base; bases outside gene matches: 3. The CDR3 sequence is 14 residues long. Germline loops: CDR1 LGHNT, CDR2 FRNRAP. The CDR3 reads CASGLGQGNTEAFF. The CDR3 DNA is TGTGCTAGTGGGCTGGGACAGGGGAACACTGAAGCTTTCTTT. Variable domain in full (rest from reference TRBV12-5 and TRBJ1-1): DARVTQTPRHKVTEMGQEVTMRCQPILGHNTVFWYRQTMMQGLELLAYFRNRAPLDDSGMPKDRFSAEMPDATLATLKIQPSEPRDSAVYFCASGLGQGNTEAFFGQGTRLTVV.

V gene TRBV11-3 combines with J gene TRBJ1-4; D uncertain. CDR3 length: 15 amino acids. Germline lookup yields CDR1 SGHNT and CDR2 YENEEA. V was clipped by 1 base and J by 6 bases, with 12 bases between them. CDR3 nucleotides: TGTGCCAGCAGCTTAGGTACACAAGCGGATGAAAAACTGTTTTTT. Translating gives CASSLGTQADEKLFF.

This clone was counted a single time. One end of the junction fails to match germline, which may point to a read error. The V call is TRBV20-1, the J call TRBJ1-2; no definite D call. This CDR3 is 10 amino acids long. Germline CDR1 reads DFQATT; CDR2 reads SNEGSKA (reference sequence). The DNA of the CDR3 is TGCAGCCCCGACTCTGAGATCTACCCCTTC. It is translated as CSPDSEIYPF.

The sample holds a few counts of this clone. The rearrangement joins TRBV5-1 to TRBJ2-1, with TRBD2 matching 16 bases. Germline loops: CDR1 SGHRS, CDR2 YFSETQ. This CDR3 has 18 amino acids. The V and J ends lost 8 bases and 12 bases, in that order; junction bases with no gene match: 20. CDR3 loop: CASRYGTSGRAGQISQFF. The CDR3, as DNA: TGCGCCAGTAGATACGGGACTAGCGGGAGGGCCGGGCAAATTTCGCAGTTCTTC.

The V gene is TRBV7-9, the J gene TRBJ2-1, with TRBD1 matching over 9 bases. Germline assignment: CDR1 SEHNR and CDR2 FQNEAQ (reference sequence). V lost 5 bases and J lost 6; bases outside the gene matches: 8. The CDR3 sequence is 15 residues long. CDR3 protein: CASSIQGARSNEQFF. CDR3 DNA: TGTGCCAGCAGCATACAGGGGGCGCGCTCCAATGAGCAGTTCTTC.

Many counts were recorded for this clone. The chain couples TRBV5-1 to TRBJ2-4; the D gene is possibly TRBD1 (6 bases). CDR1 and CDR2 (germline): SGHRS, YFSETQ. The CDR3 runs 18 residues. V lost 4 bases and J 1 base, leaving 21 bases between the germline ends. CDR3 in DNA: TGCGCCAGCAGCCCGCGGACAGAGACTCTTTTGGCCAAAAACATTCAGTACTTC. It is translated as CASSPRTETLLAKNIQYF.

This clone has more than one count but fewer than ten. This chain links TRBV14 with TRBJ1-1; D is uncertain. The germline V gene encodes CDR1 SGHDN and CDR2 FVKESK. The ends were cut back, 1 base at V and 5 bases at J, with 14 bases in the middle. The CDR3 sequence is 15 residues long. In nucleotides, the CDR3 is TGTGCCAGCAGCCAAGGATGGGTCTTCGGGACTGAAGCTTTCTTT. As protein: CASSQGWVFGTEAFF.

This clone was counted between two and nine times. The chain uses TRBV14 and TRBJ1-1, with 7 bases aligning to TRBD1. The CDR3 has 15 residues. The V gene end was trimmed by 4 bases and the J gene end by 4 bases; junction bases not matched to a gene: 9. Per germline, CDR1 SGHDN and CDR2 FVKESK. CDR3 sequence reads: CASSLAGGRSTEAFF. Written as DNA, the CDR3 is TGTGCCAGCAGCCTGGCAGGGGGACGGAGCACTGAAGCTTTCTTT.

The gene calls are TRBV28 and TRBJ1-1; TRBD1 matches 7 bases. V gave up 8 bases and J gave up 1 base; unmatched junction bases: 4. Looked up from germline, CDR1 is MDHEN and CDR2 is SYDVKM. This CDR3 has 13 residues. The CDR3 sequence: CASLRQGNTEAFF. The CDR3 DNA reads as TGTGCCAGCCTACGACAGGGGAACACTGAAGCTTTCTTT.

CDR3: CASSVGAGTYSGNTIYF. The CDR3 nucleotides read TGTGCCAGCAGCGTAGGGGCAGGAACATACTCTGGAAACACCATATATTTT. The rearrangement joins TRBV9 to TRBJ1-3; no clear D. Between the trimmed V and J ends, which lost 0 bases and 0 bases, there was a span of 13 bases. Germline lookup yields CDR1 SGDLS and CDR2 YYNGEE. The CDR3 totals 17 residues.

The V gene is TRBV10-2, the J gene TRBJ2-2; the D gene is possibly TRBD2 (7 bases). From germline, CDR1 is WSHSY and CDR2 SAAADI. The CDR3 runs 13 residues. Trimming removed 11 bases at V and 5 bases at J, with 15 bases between. The CDR3 spells CASGGGFTGELFF. In DNA form, the CDR3 reads TGCGCCTCGGGCGGGGGCTTTACCGGGGAGCTGTTTTTT.

The CDR3 region is CASSRDRFAGELFF. Here the CDR3 DNA reads TGTGCCAGCAGCCGGGACAGATTCGCCGGGGAGCTGTTTTTT. J is TRBJ2-2 and V is TRBV5-5, with TRBD1 matching over 7 bases. This CDR3 has 14 residues. CDR1 SGHKS and CDR2 YYEKEE come from the germline V gene (reference sequence). V was pared by 4 bases and J by 6 bases, with 6 bases of the junction left unmatched.